These 13 T cell receptor beta chains originate from one sample sequenced in a study of post-analysis software for immune sequencing data. Study findings and constraints: The five TRBV segments detected at higher frequency in patients than in controls included TRBV5-6, TRBV5-1 and TRBV20-1.

Unique molecular identifiers tagged the TCR beta cDNA libraries. One entry per CDR3 protein results from TCRdb running MiXCR on the PCR reads. The table shows a few hundred thousand distinct CDR3 sequences, with around 36% occurring only once. Their antigens are not known. The material sequenced was blood. These receptors came from a girl aged 2-17 years with multiple sclerosis.

Remarks on this clonotype: A much more abundant neighbour one base away suggests this may be a read error. The rearrangement uses TRBV12-3 or TRBV12-4 and TRBJ2-3, with D unresolved. This CDR3 contains 12 residues. CDR3 DNA sequence: TGTGCCAGCAGTTTTTTACCAGATGCGCAGTATTTT. Translation: CASSFLPDAQYF.

The sample holds a few counts of this clonotype. This chain links TRBV13 with TRBJ1-2, with TRBD1 matching over 8 bases. CDR3 length equals 11 residues. Germline V gives CDR1 PRHDT, CDR2 FYEKMQ (reference sequence). V shed 8 bases, J shed 8 bases, and the junction held 4 bases outside the gene matches. CDR3 nucleotide sequence: TGTGCCAGCGGGAGACAGGGGGGCTACACCTTC. This gives the protein CASGRQGGYTF.

CDR3 sequence: CASSLSGSNSNQPQHF. Here the CDR3 DNA reads TGTGCCAGCAGTTTATCGGGCAGTAATAGCAATCAGCCCCAGCATTTT. The V gene is TRBV28, the J gene TRBJ1-5, with D hard to call. Trimming took off 1 base at V and 0 bases at J, with 10 bases between the two ends. This CDR3 contains 16 residues. Per germline, CDR1 MDHEN and CDR2 SYDVKM.

The chain links TRBV20-1 to TRBJ1-2; tentatively, D is TRBD1 (5 bases). The ends were cut back, 3 bases at V and 2 bases at J, with 13 bases in the middle. Germline V gives CDR1 DFQATT, CDR2 SNEGSKA (reference sequence). The CDR3 covers 14 residues. The CDR3 DNA reads TGCAGTGCTAGGGGGGTCGGCTTAAACTATGGCTACACCTTC. It specifies CSARGVGLNYGYTF.

This clonotype occurred a few times. Its ends do not fully match the called genes, so a read error is possible. This rearrangement joins TRBV7-7 to TRBJ2-7, with 10 nucleotides matching TRBD1. The germline V gene encodes CDR1 SSHAT and CDR2 FNYEAQ (reference sequence). This CDR3 comprises 16 residues. The CDR3 nucleotides read TGTGCTAGCAGCTTATCCTCCGGGACAGGGGACCACGAGCAGTACTTC. Translating gives CASSLSSGTGDHEQYF.

This sequence joins TRBV19 and TRBJ2-5; TRBD1 matches 11 bases. The CDR3 is made up of 15 amino acids. Germline V gene lookup returns CDR1 LNHDA and CDR2 SQIVND (reference sequence). After removal of 6 bases from V and 4 bases from J, the junction contained 7 bases not matched to a gene. CDR3 amino acids: CASRNPGTGGETQYF. For the CDR3, the DNA is TGTGCCAGTAGAAACCCGGGGACAGGGGGAGAGACCCAGTACTTC.

There are a few counts of this clonotype. The gene calls are TRBV20-1 and TRBJ1-2, with 10 bases that match TRBD1. Germline CDR1 and CDR2: DFQATT and SNEGSKA (reference sequence). There are 14 residues in the CDR3. The trim removed 5 bases at V and 3 bases at J, leaving 6 bases unmatched. The CDR3 region is CSAGQGGIDYGYTF. The CDR3 DNA reads as TGCAGTGCTGGACAGGGGGGCATCGACTATGGCTACACCTTC.

V usage is TRBV3-1 and J usage is TRBJ2-7; D might be TRBD1 (5 bases). The J call is uncertain, as TRBJ2-5 better fits the DNA end. Germline CDR1 and CDR2: LGHDT and YNNKEL (reference sequence). The CDR3 is made up of 14 amino acids. CDR3 DNA sequence: TGTGCCAGCAGCCCTCAGGGTAGTCCAGAGACCCAGTACTTC. This codes for CASSPQGSPETQYF.

The gene calls are TRBV20-1 and TRBJ2-5; D is unclear. The CDR3 spans 13 residues. The V and J ends lost 6 bases and 11 bases respectively, with 22 bases between them. Germline V gene sequence: CDR1 DFQATT, CDR2 SNEGSKA (reference sequence). DNA for the CDR3: TGCAGTGCCCCCGACCGGGCATACAATGAGCAGTACTTC. Amino acid sequence: CSAPDRAYNEQYF.

The chain employs TRBV13 and TRBJ2-1; the D call may be TRBD1 or TRBD2 (6 bases each). The V end lost 0 bases, the J end lost 3 bases, and 9 bases lay between the germline ends. CDR1 and CDR2 (germline): PRHDT, FYEKMQ (reference sequence). This CDR3 is built from 15 residues. The CDR3 region is CASSLGGGYYNEQFF. The CDR3 nucleotides are TGTGCCAGCAGCTTAGGGGGGGGCTACTACAATGAGCAGTTCTTC.

This clonotype was seen a handful of times. The V and J genes are TRBV11-2 and TRBJ2-1; 9 nucleotides line up with TRBD1. The CDR3 length is 14 residues. CDR1 is SGHAT and CDR2 is FQNNGV in the germline V gene. J was trimmed by 7 bases and V by 6 bases; bases with no gene match: 7. CDR3 loop: CASSPGTGLNEQFF. DNA for the CDR3: TGTGCCAGCAGTCCCGGGACAGGGCTAAATGAGCAGTTCTTC.

This clonotype was seen a handful of times. The chain employs TRBV25-1 and TRBJ1-1; D may be TRBD1 (5 bases). The germline V gene encodes CDR1 MGHDK and CDR2 SYGVNS. Trimming removed 1 base at V and 8 bases at J, with 8 bases between. The CDR3 consists of 12 residues. In DNA form, the CDR3 reads TGTGCCAGCAGTGAATGGGGGGTCGAAGCTTTCTTT. Protein sequence: CASSEWGVEAFF.

This chain connects TRBV3-1 to TRBJ2-3; TRBD2 matches at 10 bases. This CDR3 is built from 16 residues. J was trimmed by 4 bases and V by 8 bases; bases with no gene match: 12. Per germline, CDR1 LGHDT and CDR2 YNNKEL (reference sequence). The DNA for the CDR3 is TGTGCCAGCGGGCGACTAGCGGGTACGCGGGCAGATACGCAGTATTTT. This sequence encodes CASGRLAGTRADTQYF.